Each of the 16 T cell receptor beta chains below was sequenced from the same sample in a study of PD-1 blockade in classical Hodgkin lymphoma. Profiling relied on immunoSEQ multiplex PCR, and the TCRdb table lists in-frame clones only, not all of them. This sample carries some 96,000 clones, just under 95% of them seen once, and the ten largest clones take 2.5% to 3.5%. Brentuximab vedotin exposure varied among the patients, all of whom had relapsed after autologous stem cell transplantation. Sequences were derived from peripheral blood mononuclear cells (PBMCs), sampled at baseline. These TCRs come from a human donor with classical Hodgkin lymphoma.

The gene calls are TRBV28 and TRBJ2-7; 7 bases align to TRBD1. CDR3 size: 15 residues. The germline CDR1 and CDR2 sequences are MDHEN and SYDVKM. J gave up 3 bases and V 2 bases, and 7 bases lay outside the gene matches. The chain's CDR3 is CASSLGLGQYYEQYF. Written as DNA, the CDR3 is TGTGCCAGCAGTTTAGGTCTGGGACAGTACTACGAGCAGTACTTC. Complete variable domain (other parts from reference TRBV28 and TRBJ2-7): DVKVTQSSRYLVKRTGEKVFLECVQDMDHENMFWYRQDPGLGLRLIYFSYDVKMKEKGDIPEGYSVSREKKERFSLILESASTNQTSMYLCASSLGLGQYYEQYFGPGTRLTVT.

The chain combines TRBV28 with TRBJ2-5; TRBD2 matches at 7 bases. Per germline, CDR1 MDHEN and CDR2 SYDVKM. The CDR3 extends over 16 amino acids. Trimming removed 7 bases from V and 7 bases from J; junction bases left unmatched: 18. The CDR3 loop reads CASTPKGLPGEGTQYF. The DNA for the CDR3 is TGTGCCAGCACCCCGAAGGGACTACCGGGCGAAGGGACCCAGTACTTC.

The rearrangement uses TRBV29-1 and TRBJ2-1; perhaps TRBD1 as D (6 bases). The germline V and J ends were trimmed by 5 bases and 2 bases, with 10 bases remaining between them. Per the germline V gene, CDR1 is SQVTM and CDR2 is ANQGSEA. The CDR3 consists of 13 residues. In DNA form, the CDR3 reads TGCAGCGTTCTAGGGGGTACCTACAATGAGCAGTTCTTC. It specifies CSVLGGTYNEQFF.

This rearrangement joins TRBV7-9 to TRBJ1-4, with TRBD1 identical over 7 bases. Germline CDR1 and CDR2: SEHNR and FQNEAQ (reference sequence). CDR3 size: 17 residues. With V trimmed by 8 bases and J by 4 bases, 16 bases remained unmatched. CDR3 protein: CASRRLGSGQDNEKLFF. CDR3 bases: TGTGCCAGCCGACGTTTGGGGAGCGGACAGGATAATGAAAAACTGTTTTTT.

This clone was seen just once. CDR3 nucleotide sequence: TGTGCCAGCAGTTGGGTGGGCAATCAGCCCCAGCATTTT. The encoded protein is CASSWVGNQPQHF. The chain joins TRBV27 to TRBJ1-5; D unclear. The germline V and J ends were trimmed by 4 bases and 2 bases, with 6 bases remaining between them. This CDR3 is 13 amino acids long. Germline V gene data show CDR1 as MNHEY and CDR2 as SMNVEV (reference sequence).

The CDR3 reads CASSLEGTQETQYF. CDR3 DNA sequence: TGTGCCAGCAGCTTGGAAGGCACCCAAGAGACCCAGTACTTC. The J gene is TRBJ2-5, the V gene TRBV5-4; D is uncertain. The V and J ends lost 0 bases and 1 base respectively, with 7 bases between them. This CDR3 region has 14 residues. Germline V gives CDR1 SGHNT, CDR2 YYREEE (reference sequence).

The J gene is TRBJ1-3, the V gene TRBV6-5; tentative D call: TRBD1 (5 bases). Looked up from germline, CDR1 is MNHEY and CDR2 is SVGAGI. The germline V and J ends were trimmed by 2 bases and 9 bases, with 14 bases remaining between them. The CDR3 consists of 14 residues. For the CDR3, the DNA is TGTGCCAGCAGTTACACTCGGACCGGGGGCACCATATATTTT. It codes for CASSYTRTGGTIYF.

This chain joins TRBV29-1 and TRBJ1-1; 10 nucleotides align to TRBD1. This CDR3 is built from 14 residues. V lost 6 bases and J lost 3; bases outside the gene matches: 7. Germline-derived CDR1 and CDR2 are SQVTM and ANQGSEA. The CDR3 reads CSVLRDRGDTEAFF. In DNA, the CDR3 is TGCAGCGTCCTCCGGGACAGGGGAGACACTGAAGCTTTCTTT.

The rearrangement links TRBV5-4 to TRBJ2-1; the D gene is possibly TRBD2 (6 bases). V lost 1 base, J lost 7 bases, and 12 bases lay in between. Germline lookup yields CDR1 SGHNT and CDR2 YYREEE (reference sequence). The CDR3 consists of 14 residues. CDR3: CASSLNTGENEQFF. The CDR3, as DNA: TGTGCCAGCAGCTTGAATACGGGAGAGAATGAGCAGTTCTTC. The full variable domain, its missing parts supplied by reference TRBV5-4 and TRBJ2-1, is ETGVTQSPTHLIKTRGQQVTLRCSSQSGHNTVSWYQQALGQGPQFIFQYYREEENGRGNFPPRFSGLQFPNYSSELNVNALELDDSALYLCASSLNTGENEQFFGPGTRLTVL.

The chain is built from TRBV2 and TRBJ1-1, with 7 bases aligning to TRBD1. Trimming cost V 6 bases and J 2 bases; bases outside gene matches: 12. Per the germline V gene, CDR1 is SNHLY and CDR2 is FYNNEI. This CDR3 has 16 residues. DNA of the CDR3: TGTGCCAGCAGGTCTAGAAAGGACAGGATAAACACTGAAGCTTTCTTT. Protein: CASRSRKDRINTEAFF.

This clone was detected only once. The rearrangement joins TRBV28 to TRBJ1-1; possibly TRBD1 for D (6 bases). The CDR3 runs 13 residues. Germline CDR1 is MDHEN and CDR2 is SYDVKM. The germline V and J ends were trimmed by 6 bases and 8 bases, with 16 bases remaining between them. CDR3 DNA sequence: TGTGCCAGCAGCCTAATTGGGACACCCGAAGCTTTCTTT. This encodes CASSLIGTPEAFF.

This sequence joins TRBV27 and TRBJ2-7; TRBD2 matches 8 bases. The CDR3 has 16 residues. The ends lost 5 bases at V and 3 bases at J; junction bases unmatched: 12. CDR1 and CDR2 from the germline V gene are MNHEY and SMNVEV (reference sequence). The CDR3 here is CASSGRAGEYLYEQYF. DNA of the CDR3: TGTGCCAGCAGTGGGCGAGCGGGAGAGTACCTCTACGAGCAGTACTTC.

The chain joins TRBV30 to TRBJ2-1, with a possible D match to TRBD2 (5 bases). CDR1 is GTSNPN, CDR2 SVGIG, per germline (reference sequence). Trimming took off 3 bases at V and 0 bases at J, with 15 bases between the two ends. This CDR3 is built from 16 residues. As DNA, the CDR3 is TGTGCCTGGAGCGTCCAGCGGTTAAGCTCCTACAATGAGCAGTTCTTC. The encoded protein is CAWSVQRLSSYNEQFF.

This chain connects TRBV28 to TRBJ1-4; no definite D call. The CDR3 length is 15 residues. CDR1 and CDR2 (germline): MDHEN, SYDVKM. The V end lost 3 bases, the J end lost 8 bases, and 16 bases lay between the germline ends. The CDR3 DNA reads as TGTGCCAGCAGTTTTGGGCTCAAGGCAAACGAAAAACTGTTTTTT. Its protein product is CASSFGLKANEKLFF.

The V gene is TRBV5-1, the J gene TRBJ1-2; D might be TRBD1 (5 bases). Trimming pared 0 bases from V and 2 bases from J, leaving 17 bases between. CDR1 is SGHRS and CDR2 is YFSETQ in the germline V gene. The CDR3 sequence is 17 residues long. The CDR3 loop is CASSLASGGQTNYGYTF. The CDR3 DNA reads TGCGCCAGCAGCTTGGCGAGCGGTGGACAAACCAACTATGGCTACACCTTC.

The chain uses TRBV27 and TRBJ2-7; 11 bases are shared with TRBD2. V gave up 8 bases and J gave up 6 bases; unmatched junction bases: 12. Germline CDR1 MNHEY, CDR2 SMNVEV (reference sequence). This CDR3 is built from 15 residues. CDR3 sequence reads: CASRVRELAGGEQYF. The CDR3 nucleotides are TGTGCCAGCCGCGTACGGGAGCTAGCGGGAGGCGAGCAGTACTTC.